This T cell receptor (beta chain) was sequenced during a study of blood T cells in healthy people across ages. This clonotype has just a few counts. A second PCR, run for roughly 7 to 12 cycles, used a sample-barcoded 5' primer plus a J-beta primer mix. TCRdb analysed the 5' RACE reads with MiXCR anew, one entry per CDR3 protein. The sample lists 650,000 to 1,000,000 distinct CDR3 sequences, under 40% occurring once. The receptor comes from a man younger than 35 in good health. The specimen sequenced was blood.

The DNA of the CDR3 is TGTGCCAGCAGTTACTCGGCTGGAGAAGGGCGGAATGAAAAACTGTTTTTT. Protein: CASSYSAGEGRNEKLFF. The chain links TRBV6-6 to TRBJ1-4; no reliable D call. The CDR3 has 17 residues. Trimming took 0 bases from V and 5 from J, leaving 16 bases between them. CDR1 and CDR2 (germline): MNHNY, SVGAGI (reference sequence).